The 5 T cell receptor beta chains below were found in one sample sequenced in a study of regulatory T cells in long-lasting Graves disease. Relying on iRepertoire HTBI primers and Arm-PCR of CDR3 regions, the team built TCR beta libraries. TCRdb called the multiplex PCR reads again in MiXCR, with one record for every CDR3 protein. The sample lists 350,000 to 500,000 distinct CDR3 sequences; roughly 15% were seen once. The sample's time point: newly diagnosed GD, antithyroid drugs for less than 3 months. Generation of the TCR library employed RNA extracted from PBMCs. These data also formed part of another study, on T cells in Graves' hyperthyroidism and ophthalmopathy.

This material consisted of peripheral blood mononuclear cells (PBMCs), taken at new diagnosis, from a patient treated with antithyroid drugs. The receptors shown here come from a woman aged 50 to 60 with Graves disease.

Many counts were recorded for this clonotype. The chain is built from TRBV29-1 and TRBJ2-7; 11 bases match TRBD1. Unmatched junction bases numbered 9, after V lost 4 bases and J lost 4 bases. The CDR3 runs 15 residues. Germline CDR1 reads SQVTM; CDR2 reads ANQGSEA. The CDR3 nucleotides read TGCAGCGTTGTTCGCCGGGACAGGGGGAAATACGAGCAGTACTTC. Protein sequence: CSVVRRDRGKYEQYF.

There are a few counts of this clonotype. The chain is built from TRBV30 and TRBJ2-4; 10 nucleotides line up with TRBD2. Germline V gene sequence: CDR1 GTSNPN, CDR2 SVGIG (reference sequence). V lost 7 bases to trimming and J lost 0 bases; unmatched junction nucleotides: 3. The CDR3 is 14 amino acids. The CDR3 DNA is TGTGCCTACCGACTAGCGGGAGCCAAAAACATTCAGTACTTC. It translates to CAYRLAGAKNIQYF. Together with reference TRBV30 and TRBJ2-4, the CDR3 gives the full variable domain: SQTIHQWPATLVQPVGSPLSLECTVEGTSNPNLYWYRQAAGRGLQLLFYSVGIGQISSEVPQNLSASRPQDRQFILSSKKLLLSDSGFYLCAYRLAGAKNIQYFGAGTRLSVL.

This clonotype was seen repeatedly, ten times or more. The chain recombines TRBV28 with TRBJ2-2; D assignment may be TRBD1 or TRBD2 (5 bases each). CDR3 size: 16 residues. Trimming took 3 bases from V and 5 from J, leaving 16 bases between them. CDR1 is MDHEN, CDR2 SYDVKM, per germline. The CDR3 DNA reads as TGTGCCAGCAGTTTGTCCGGGACCCCAGTAACCGGGGAGCTGTTTTTT. This gives the protein CASSLSGTPVTGELFF.

The table lists this clonotype with many counts. The chain carries TRBV6-1 and TRBJ2-2; 7 bases line up with TRBD2. The CDR3 loop spans 15 amino acids. After removal of 7 bases from V and 3 bases from J, the junction contained 8 bases not matched to a gene. The germline V gene has CDR1 MNHNS and CDR2 SASEGT. The CDR3 coding sequence is TGTGCCAGCACCCCCTGGGGGGGGGACACCGGGGAGCTGTTTTTT. It specifies CASTPWGGDTGELFF.

Worth noting for this clonotype: This clone may be a read error of a much larger clone one base away. The genes are TRBV28 and TRBJ1-2; 7 bases are shared with TRBD1. Germline lookup yields CDR1 MDHEN and CDR2 SYDVKM. Trimming took 4 bases from V and 8 from J; bases not matched to a gene: 19. The length of the CDR3 is 17 residues. CDR3 region: CASSSPQGVGWVEGYTF. CDR3 DNA sequence: TGTGCCAGCAGTTCCCCCCAGGGGGTCGGTTGGGTAGAGGGCTACACCTTC.